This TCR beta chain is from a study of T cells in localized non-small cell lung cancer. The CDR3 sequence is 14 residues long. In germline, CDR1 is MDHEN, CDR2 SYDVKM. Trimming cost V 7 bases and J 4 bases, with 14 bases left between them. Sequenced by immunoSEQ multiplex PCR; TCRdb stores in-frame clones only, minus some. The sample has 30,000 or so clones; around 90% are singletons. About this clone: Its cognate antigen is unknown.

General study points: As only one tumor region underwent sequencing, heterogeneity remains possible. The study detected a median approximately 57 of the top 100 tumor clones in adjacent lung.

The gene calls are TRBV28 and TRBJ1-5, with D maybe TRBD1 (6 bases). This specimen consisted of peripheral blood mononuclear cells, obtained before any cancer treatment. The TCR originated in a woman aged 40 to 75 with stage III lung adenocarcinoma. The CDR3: CASITEGGNQPQHF. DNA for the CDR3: TGTGCCAGCATAACTGAGGGGGGGAATCAGCCCCAGCATTTT.